What follows are 32 T cell receptor beta chains derived from one specimen sequenced in a study of T cells after somatic rescue of genetic block (dated by TCRdb to 2020 to 2022). The library was generated by the immunoSEQ multiplex PCR assay. Held by TCRdb, this immuneACCESS table contains in-frame sequences only and omits some clones. Under half of the omission traces to an unresolved V gene where checked; the cause of the rest is unknown. The sample table shows 65,000 to 70,000 clones, and 92% are seen once. The top ten hold approximately 3% of the sample. The sample comprised peripheral blood mononuclear cells (PBMCs). The receptors here all came from a man in his forties.

The V gene is TRBV19, the J gene TRBJ1-1, with D possibly TRBD1 on 6 matching bases. The CDR3 has 11 residues. Germline V CDR1 and CDR2: LNHDA, SQIVND (reference sequence). Trimming took 7 bases from V and 8 from J, leaving 11 bases between them. CDR3 DNA sequence: TGTGCCAGTAACCTGGGGGCAGAAGCTTTCTTT. Translating gives CASNLGAEAFF.

The V gene is TRBV18, the J gene TRBJ2-5; D remains ambiguous. V dropped 2 bases and J dropped 3 bases, with 10 bases sitting between them. Looked up from germline, CDR1 is KGHSH and CDR2 is LQKENI. The CDR3 totals 14 residues. CDR3 residues: CASSPGEGEETQYF. The CDR3 DNA reads as TGTGCCAGCTCACCAGGGGAAGGAGAAGAGACCCAGTACTTC.

The sample holds one count of this clone. The genes are TRBV4-3 and TRBJ1-1; D possibly corresponds to TRBD1 (5 bases). The CDR3 extends over 12 amino acids. Trimming left V 1 base short and J 11 bases short, with 11 bases between. Germline CDR1 LGHNA, CDR2 YSLEER. CDR3 nucleotide sequence: TGCGCCAGCAGCCAAGGGCAGGGAGGCGCTTTCTTT. It translates to CASSQGQGGAFF.

This chain links TRBV5-1 with TRBJ1-2; 9 nucleotides line up with TRBD1. Germline-derived CDR1 and CDR2 are SGHRS and YFSETQ. Losses at the gene ends were 3 bases for V and 3 bases for J; bases not matched to a gene: 6. This CDR3 has 15 amino acids. The CDR3 reads CASSSGTGMHYGYTF. The DNA for the CDR3 is TGCGCCAGCAGCTCCGGGACAGGGATGCACTATGGCTACACCTTC. Full variable domain (outside the CDR3, taken from reference TRBV5-1 and TRBJ1-2): KAGVTQTPRYLIKTRGQQVTLSCSPISGHRSVSWYQQTPGQGLQFLFEYFSETQRNKGNFPGRFSGRQFSNSRSEMNVSTLELGDSALYLCASSSGTGMHYGYTFGSGTRLTVV.

CDR3 loop: CASSPGTANEKLFF. The CDR3 DNA reads as TGCGCCAGCAGCCCCGGGACAGCTAATGAAAAACTGTTTTTT. V is TRBV5-1 and J is TRBJ1-4, with 7 nucleotides matching TRBD1. CDR1 and CDR2 (germline): SGHRS, YFSETQ. The CDR3 covers 14 residues. Unmatched junction bases numbered 3, after V lost 4 bases and J lost 3 bases. The variable domain in full, with the rest retrieved from reference TRBV5-1 and TRBJ1-4, is KAGVTQTPRYLIKTRGQQVTLSCSPISGHRSVSWYQQTPGQGLQFLFEYFSETQRNKGNFPGRFSGRQFSNSRSEMNVSTLELGDSALYLCASSPGTANEKLFFGSGTQLSVL.

V is TRBV9 and J is TRBJ2-2; 8 nucleotides match TRBD2. CDR1 is SGDLS and CDR2 is YYNGEE in the germline V gene. This CDR3 has 12 residues. J was trimmed by 6 bases and V by 7 bases; bases with no gene match: 2. The CDR3 loop is CASGGGPGELFF. CDR3 nucleotide sequence: TGTGCCAGCGGCGGGGGGCCCGGGGAGCTGTTTTTT.

The rearrangement links TRBV2 to TRBJ2-3; 9 nucleotides line up with TRBD1. CDR3 length: 14 amino acids. Germline V lookup: CDR1 SNHLY, CDR2 FYNNEI. V was pared by 8 bases and J by 2 bases, with 5 bases of the junction left unmatched. This CDR3 is CASGRDRVTDTQYF. The CDR3 DNA follows: TGTGCCAGCGGAAGGGACAGGGTCACAGATACGCAGTATTTT.

The chain joins TRBV5-1 to TRBJ2-1; 10 nucleotides match TRBD2. The length of the CDR3 is 17 residues. V trimming: 3 bases; J trimming: 6 bases; junction bases outside the gene matches: 12. Germline CDR1 and CDR2: SGHRS and YFSETQ. CDR3 residues: CASSYSFGLAGVNEQFF. The CDR3 DNA is TGCGCCAGCAGCTACTCCTTTGGCCTAGCGGGAGTCAATGAGCAGTTCTTC.

The chain employs TRBV5-1 and TRBJ2-2; 8 positions match TRBD2. V shed 6 bases, J shed 5 bases, and the junction held 6 bases outside the gene matches. The germline V gene has CDR1 SGHRS and CDR2 YFSETQ. This CDR3 has 14 amino acids. This CDR3 is CASKPGLETGELFF. CDR3 bases: TGCGCCAGCAAACCGGGACTAGAGACCGGGGAGCTGTTTTTT.

This clone has only a few counts. The rearrangement joins TRBV4-3 to TRBJ1-1, with TRBD1 as a possible D gene (6 bases). Per germline, CDR1 LGHNA and CDR2 YSLEER. The CDR3 loop spans 15 amino acids. V was cut by 0 bases and J by 4 bases, with 12 bases left in between. CDR3 sequence: CASSQDLGGVTEAFF. The CDR3 DNA follows: TGCGCCAGCAGCCAAGATCTAGGGGGTGTCACTGAAGCTTTCTTT.

The V gene is TRBV4-2, the J gene TRBJ2-2; weak D call: TRBD2 (5 bases). V was shortened by 1 base and J by 8 bases, with 8 bases between the two germline ends. Germline loops: CDR1 LGHNA, CDR2 YNFKEQ. CDR3 length: 13 amino acids. The CDR3 DNA reads TGTGCCAGCAGCCAAGGCGGGCCGGGGGAGCTGTTTTTT. Its protein is CASSQGGPGELFF.

A word on this clone: One end of the junction is discordant with germline, which a read error may explain. The rearrangement joins TRBV7-7 to TRBJ2-3; no definite D call. CDR3 size: 13 residues. The germline V gene encodes CDR1 SSHAT and CDR2 FNYEAQ (reference sequence). This CDR3 is CASSLVLTDTQYF. The CDR3 coding sequence is TGTGCTAGCAGCTTAGTTCTCACAGATACGCAGTATTTT.

The chain joins TRBV13 to TRBJ2-7, with D uncertain. The germline V gene encodes CDR1 PRHDT and CDR2 FYEKMQ (reference sequence). V shed 5 bases and J shed 4 bases, with 12 bases lying between them. CDR3 size: 13 residues. CDR3 sequence: CASSPALGYEQYF. The CDR3 DNA follows: TGTGCCAGCAGCCCCGCCCTGGGGTACGAGCAGTACTTC.

This clone came up a few times. The J gene is TRBJ1-6, the V gene TRBV30; 10 nucleotides match TRBD1. The CDR3 length is 12 residues. The V segment lost 5 bases and the J segment 12 bases; nucleotides outside the gene matches: 4. The germline V gene has CDR1 GTSNPN and CDR2 SVGIG (reference sequence). The CDR3 region has the DNA TGTGCCTGGGGGACAGGGGTCGGACCCCTCCACTTT. As protein: CAWGTGVGPLHF. Variable domain in full (rest from reference TRBV30 and TRBJ1-6): SQTIHQWPATLVQPVGSPLSLECTVEGTSNPNLYWYRQAAGRGLQLLFYSVGIGQISSEVPQNLSASRPQDRQFILSSKKLLLSDSGFYLCAWGTGVGPLHFGNGTRLTVT.

This chain connects TRBV5-8 to TRBJ2-1; tentatively, D is TRBD1 (7 bases). The CDR3 has 15 residues. Looked up from germline, CDR1 is SGHTS and CDR2 is YDEGEE. The V end was cut by 0 bases, the J end by 4 bases, with 11 bases between. DNA of the CDR3: TGTGCCAGCAGCTTGGGACAGGGACTTTACAATGAGCAGTTCTTC. It is translated as CASSLGQGLYNEQFF.

The CDR3 coding sequence is TGTGCCAGCAGTGTGAAAGAGACCCAGTACTTC. Protein sequence: CASSVKETQYF. V usage is TRBV2 and J usage is TRBJ2-5; D unresolved. Germline CDR1 is SNHLY and CDR2 is FYNNEI. The CDR3 contains 11 residues. Trimming took 4 bases from V and 3 from J, leaving 3 bases between them. Supplemented by reference TRBV2 and TRBJ2-5, the full variable domain reads EPEVTQTPSHQVTQMGQEVILRCVPISNHLYFYWYRQILGQKVEFLVSFYNNEISEKSEIFDDQFSVERPDGSNFTLKIRSTKLEDSAMYFCASSVKETQYFGPGTRLLVL.

This sequence joins TRBV15 and TRBJ2-2, with D possibly matching TRBD2 (6 bases). The CDR3 is 15 residues long. Germline values: CDR1 LNHNV, CDR2 YYDKDF (reference sequence). V lost 8 bases to trimming and J lost 5 bases, with 18 bases between them. CDR3 in DNA: TGTGCCACCCGGGGGACGAGGGGTAGAACCGGGGAGCTGTTTTTT. This gives the protein CATRGTRGRTGELFF.

This chain joins TRBV19 and TRBJ2-7, with unresolved D. The CDR3 extends over 12 amino acids. Germline CDR1 and CDR2: LNHDA and SQIVND (reference sequence). V lost 5 bases to trimming and J lost 3 bases, with 8 bases between them. The DNA of the CDR3 is TGTGCCAGTAGTGGCGGATTCTACGAGCAGTACTTC. This sequence encodes CASSGGFYEQYF.

The CDR3 spells CASKDEWGTDTQYF. The CDR3 DNA follows: TGTGCCAGTAAAGACGAGTGGGGCACAGATACGCAGTATTTT. The chain combines TRBV19 with TRBJ2-3; D not resolved. The CDR3 spans 14 residues. The V end was cut by 7 bases, the J end by 1 base, with 12 bases between. Germline values: CDR1 LNHDA, CDR2 SQIVND (reference sequence).

This rearrangement joins TRBV4-1 to TRBJ2-1; D is unresolved. This CDR3 is 14 amino acids long. Per germline, CDR1 MGHRA and CDR2 YSYEKL. V lost 1 base, J lost 12 bases, and 16 bases lay in between. The CDR3 is CASSQAGVSVGQFF. The CDR3 nucleotides are TGCGCCAGCAGCCAAGCTGGGGTTTCGGTGGGGCAGTTCTTC.

The chain recombines TRBV5-1 with TRBJ2-5; 14 nucleotides align to TRBD2. The CDR3 has 18 residues. CDR1 is SGHRS and CDR2 is YFSETQ in the germline V gene. V was clipped by 0 bases and J by 5 bases; unmatched bases: 9. The CDR3 loop is CASSLAGLAGASGETQYF. The CDR3 region has the DNA TGCGCCAGCAGCTTGGCGGGACTAGCGGGGGCTTCGGGGGAGACCCAGTACTTC. The variable domain in full, with the rest retrieved from reference TRBV5-1 and TRBJ2-5, is KAGVTQTPRYLIKTRGQQVTLSCSPISGHRSVSWYQQTPGQGLQFLFEYFSETQRNKGNFPGRFSGRQFSNSRSEMNVSTLELGDSALYLCASSLAGLAGASGETQYFGPGTRLLVL.

In DNA form, the CDR3 reads TGCAGCGTCCAGAGGACAGGGGGGGTGAACACTGAAGCTTTCTTT. Its protein product is CSVQRTGGVNTEAFF. The chain is built from TRBV29-1 and TRBJ1-1, with 10 bases lining up with TRBD1. The CDR3 spans 15 residues. Germline V gene lookup returns CDR1 SQVTM and CDR2 ANQGSEA. V trimming: 6 bases; J trimming: 0 bases; junction bases outside the gene matches: 7.

The rearrangement uses TRBV5-1 and TRBJ2-1; 10 bases are shared with TRBD2. CDR1 and CDR2 from the germline V gene are SGHRS and YFSETQ. With V trimmed by 4 bases and J by 3 bases, 7 bases remained unmatched. CDR3 length: 16 amino acids. The CDR3 DNA sequence: TGCGCCAGCAGCGCCCTACTAGCGGGAAACTACAATGAGCAGTTCTTC. Translating it yields CASSALLAGNYNEQFF.

V is TRBV28 and J is TRBJ2-5; 10 nucleotides agree with TRBD2. This CDR3 region has 15 residues. V shed 2 bases, J shed 5 bases, and the junction held 5 bases outside the gene matches. CDR1 MDHEN and CDR2 SYDVKM come from the germline V gene. CDR3 bases: TGTGCCAGCAGTTTACAGCGGGAGGGCCAGGAGACCCAGTACTTC. It yields the protein CASSLQREGQETQYF.

The count of this clone is one. The genes are TRBV5-6 and TRBJ1-2, with 8 bases lining up with TRBD1. Germline CDR1 reads SGHDT; CDR2 reads YYEEEE. The J segment lost 1 base and the V segment lost 1 base, leaving 3 bases of the junction unmatched. The CDR3 covers 15 residues. Written as DNA, the CDR3 is TGTGCCAGCAGCTTGTCAGGGGGCGGTAACTATGGCTACACCTTC. Encoded protein: CASSLSGGGNYGYTF.

The chain is built from TRBV11-2 and TRBJ2-7, with 7 bases that match TRBD2. The germline CDR1 and CDR2 sequences are SGHAT and FQNNGV. V gave up 3 bases and J gave up 2 bases; unmatched junction bases: 7. The CDR3 spans 15 residues. The CDR3 region is CASSLSRGRAYEQYF. In DNA form, the CDR3 reads TGTGCCAGCAGCTTGAGTCGGGGGAGGGCCTACGAGCAGTACTTC.

V is TRBV19 and J is TRBJ1-5; 8 bases are shared with TRBD1. This CDR3 has 17 amino acids. After removal of 4 bases from V and 0 bases from J, the junction contained 8 bases not matched to a gene. Per the germline V gene, CDR1 is LNHDA and CDR2 is SQIVND (reference sequence). For the CDR3, the DNA is TGTGCCAGTAGTAGGTCCCGGGACAGGTTTAGCAATCAGCCCCAGCATTTT. Translated: CASSRSRDRFSNQPQHF.

This sequence joins TRBV28 and TRBJ2-1; 9 nucleotides align to TRBD2. The CDR3 consists of 16 residues. The V segment lost 2 bases and the J segment 1 base; nucleotides outside the gene matches: 3. Germline V gives CDR1 MDHEN, CDR2 SYDVKM. The CDR3 reads CASSLITSGSYNEQFF. Written as DNA, the CDR3 is TGTGCCAGCAGTTTAATTACTAGCGGGTCCTACAATGAGCAGTTCTTC.

This chain uses TRBV7-2 with TRBJ2-7; 9 nucleotides line up with TRBD2. The junction had 10 bases not matched to a gene; V was cut back by 5 bases and J by 2 bases. The CDR3 length is 16 residues. The germline CDR1 and CDR2 sequences are SGHTA and FQGNSA. The CDR3 is CASSPRSGLATYEQYF. CDR3 nucleotides: TGTGCCAGCAGCCCCCGCTCGGGACTAGCCACCTACGAGCAGTACTTC.

This chain uses TRBV9 with TRBJ2-2, with a possible D match to TRBD1 (5 bases). Germline CDR1 is SGDLS and CDR2 is YYNGEE. V gave up 5 bases and J gave up 6 bases, with 8 bases separating them. This CDR3 region has 12 residues. CDR3 region: CASRAGSGELFF. The CDR3 DNA reads TGTGCCAGCAGAGCAGGGTCCGGGGAGCTGTTTTTT.

This chain joins TRBV10-3 and TRBJ2-7, with TRBD2 identical over 8 bases. CDR3 length: 15 residues. Trimming removed 0 bases from V and 3 bases from J; junction bases left unmatched: 4. The germline gives CDR1 ENHRY, CDR2 SYGVKD. CDR3 amino acids: CAISESSGGFYEQYF. As DNA, the CDR3 is TGTGCCATCAGTGAGTCCAGCGGGGGTTTCTACGAGCAGTACTTC.

V usage is TRBV7-2 and J usage is TRBJ2-1; 7 bases match TRBD1. V gave up 1 base and J gave up 0 bases; unmatched junction bases: 0. The CDR3 has 15 amino acids. Germline loops: CDR1 SGHTA, CDR2 FQGNSA. The CDR3 DNA reads as TGTGCCAGCAGCTTAGACAGGGGCTCCTACAATGAGCAGTTCTTC. It specifies CASSLDRGSYNEQFF.